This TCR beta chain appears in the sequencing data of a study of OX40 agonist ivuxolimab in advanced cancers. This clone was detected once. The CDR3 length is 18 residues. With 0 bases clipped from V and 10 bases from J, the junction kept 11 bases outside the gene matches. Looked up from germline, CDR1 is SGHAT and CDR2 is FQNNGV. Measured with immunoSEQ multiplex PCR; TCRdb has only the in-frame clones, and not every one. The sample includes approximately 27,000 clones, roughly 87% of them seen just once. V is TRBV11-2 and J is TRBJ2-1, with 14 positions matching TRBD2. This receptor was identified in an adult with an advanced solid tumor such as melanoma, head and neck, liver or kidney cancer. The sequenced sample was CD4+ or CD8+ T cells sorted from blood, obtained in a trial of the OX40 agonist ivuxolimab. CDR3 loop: CASSLDQGGLAGEREQFF. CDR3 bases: TGTGCCAGCAGCTTAGATCAAGGGGGACTAGCGGGAGAGAGGGAGCAGTTCTTC.